The 31 T cell receptor beta chains below all came from one sample that was sequenced in a study of blood T cell repertoires in COVID-19. Data came from immunoSEQ multiplex PCR; TCRdb stores just in-frame clones and leaves some out. Among about 46,000 clones, over 70% were seen once, and the ten largest hold around 8.6%. Sequenced input: peripheral blood. All receptors come from a man aged 50-59 years with acute or convalescent COVID-19.

V and J are TRBV5-8 and TRBJ2-7; D might be TRBD1 (5 bases). Germline V lookup: CDR1 SGHTS, CDR2 YDEGEE. The CDR3 length is 16 residues. Trimming stripped 0 bases from V and 0 bases from J, with 13 bases between. DNA for the CDR3: TGTGCCAGCAGCTTGGGGATTCAGGGTGGCTCCTACGAGCAGTACTTC. Amino acid sequence: CASSLGIQGGSYEQYF.

V and J are TRBV6-5 and TRBJ2-6; D unclear. With 4 bases removed from V and 0 bases from J, the gap between germline ends came to 4 bases. This CDR3 contains 14 residues. Germline V gene lookup returns CDR1 MNHEY and CDR2 SVGAGI. Here the CDR3 reads CASSSSSGANVLTF. For the CDR3, the DNA is TGTGCCAGCAGTTCCAGCTCTGGGGCCAACGTCCTGACTTTC.

This chain uses TRBV5-1 with TRBJ2-1; TRBD2 matches 8 bases. V lost 4 bases, J lost 4 bases, and 10 bases stayed unmatched. This CDR3 spans 16 amino acids. Germline V gene lookup returns CDR1 SGHRS and CDR2 YFSETQ. Written as DNA, the CDR3 is TGCGCCAGCAGCCATCAAGCGGGAGAACCTTACAATGAGCAGTTCTTC. This gives the protein CASSHQAGEPYNEQFF.

The chain combines TRBV6-2 or TRBV6-3 with TRBJ2-3; 11 nucleotides line up with TRBD2. J gave up 4 bases and V 6 bases, and 6 bases lay outside the gene matches. The CDR3 totals 15 residues. Germline lookup yields CDR1 MNHEY and CDR2 SVGEGT. CDR3 sequence (DNA): TGTGCCAGCAGACCTCTAGCGGGAGGCTCAGATACGCAGTATTTT. Translating gives CASRPLAGGSDTQYF.

This clone appeared a single time. The V and J genes are TRBV11-3 and TRBJ2-5; 13 bases match TRBD2. The CDR3 is made up of 16 amino acids. Trimming at V came to 3 bases and at J to 1 base, leaving 2 bases not matched to a gene. Looked up from germline, CDR1 is SGHNT and CDR2 is YENEEA. The CDR3 DNA is TGTGCCAGCAGCTTCGGACTAGCGGGGGCCCAAGAGACCCAGTACTTC. Protein product: CASSFGLAGAQETQYF.

For this clone: The sample carries other DNA sequences with the same CDR3. The chain employs TRBV5-8 and TRBJ1-2, with TRBD1 matching over 9 bases. The CDR3 has 12 residues. The V gene end was trimmed by 1 base and the J gene end by 8 bases; junction bases not matched to a gene: 0. The V gene's germline CDR1 is SGHTS and CDR2 YDEGEE. Here the CDR3 DNA reads TGTGCCAGCAGCTTGACAGGGGGCGGCTACACCTTC. This codes for CASSLTGGGYTF.

V and J are TRBV5-6 and TRBJ2-1; 8 bases agree with TRBD1. CDR3 length: 13 amino acids. V lost 4 bases, J lost 7 bases, and 4 bases stayed unmatched. The germline gives CDR1 SGHDT, CDR2 YYEEEE. CDR3 bases: TGTGCCAGCAGCCGCAGGGGGCTAAATGAGCAGTTCTTC. Protein: CASSRRGLNEQFF.

The chain couples TRBV3-1 (or the pseudogene TRBV3-2) to TRBJ2-7; 8 bases line up with TRBD1. Germline assignment: CDR1 LGHDT and CDR2 YNNKEL (reference sequence). CDR3 length: 15 residues. V lost 4 bases, J lost 4 bases, and 9 bases stayed unmatched. CDR3 DNA sequence: TGTGCCAGCAGCCTAATCCAGGGGGCGTTATACGAGCAGTACTTC. It translates to CASSLIQGALYEQYF.

This clone was observed a few times. The chain combines TRBV28 with TRBJ2-1; 12 nucleotides align to TRBD2. V lost 5 bases and J lost 5; bases outside the gene matches: 7. The CDR3 consists of 16 residues. Looked up from germline, CDR1 is MDHEN and CDR2 is SYDVKM. The chain's CDR3 is CASSRVGLAGHNEQFF. The CDR3 nucleotides read TGTGCCAGCAGTCGTGTCGGACTAGCGGGACACAATGAGCAGTTCTTC.

This chain uses TRBV7-9 with TRBJ1-2; no reliable D call. The CDR3 has 14 amino acids. V shed 2 bases and J shed 6 bases, with 13 bases lying between them. Germline lookup yields CDR1 SEHNR and CDR2 FQNEAQ (reference sequence). CDR3 amino acids: CASSLTTRSDGYTF. The CDR3 nucleotides are TGTGCCAGCAGCTTAACCACAAGGAGCGATGGCTACACCTTC.

The chain couples TRBV5-1 to TRBJ1-2; the match to TRBD1 covers 7 bases. CDR1 and CDR2 (germline): SGHRS, YFSETQ. With V trimmed by 4 bases and J by 4 bases, 10 bases remained unmatched. The CDR3 is made up of 15 amino acids. CDR3 coding DNA: TGCGCCAGCAGCCCGACAGGGTACGATAGCTATGGCTACACCTTC. It specifies CASSPTGYDSYGYTF.

In this sample, this clone turned up once. The CDR3 protein is CATSTAGAIHYNEQFF. DNA of the CDR3: TGTGCCACCTCCACGGCTGGGGCTATACACTACAATGAGCAGTTCTTC. The chain recombines TRBV24-1 with TRBJ2-1, with D possibly TRBD1 on 5 matching bases. The CDR3 consists of 16 residues. V lost 9 bases and J lost 3, with 20 bases in between. CDR1 is KGHDR, CDR2 SFDVKD, per germline.

The CDR3, as DNA: TGTGCCAGCAGCGTAGAGGGTGGCAGGGGTCACACTGAAGCTTTCTTT. It is translated as CASSVEGGRGHTEAFF. This chain joins TRBV9 and TRBJ1-1, with D possibly being TRBD1 (6 bases). CDR1 is SGDLS, CDR2 YYNGEE, per germline. Trimming cost V 0 bases and J 3 bases, with 15 bases left between them. The CDR3 length is 16 residues.

CDR3 region: CASNTGQINTGELFF. CDR3 nucleotide sequence: TGCGCCAGCAACACCGGACAGATTAACACCGGGGAGCTGTTTTTT. The rearrangement links TRBV4-3 to TRBJ2-2; D perhaps matches TRBD1 (6 bases). V was shortened by 7 bases and J by 2 bases, with 14 bases between the two germline ends. This CDR3 has 15 amino acids. Germline V gene data show CDR1 as LGHNA and CDR2 as YSLEER.

V gene TRBV10-3 combines with J gene TRBJ1-5; TRBD1 matches at 8 bases. The V and J ends lost 4 bases and 7 bases, in that order; junction bases with no gene match: 9. This CDR3 region has 15 residues. Germline values: CDR1 ENHRY, CDR2 SYGVKD. CDR3 in DNA: TGTGCCATCAGTGGGACACAGGGGACAGGCCAGCCCCAGCATTTT. Protein sequence: CAISGTQGTGQPQHF.

The rearrangement links TRBV11-2 to TRBJ1-2, with D hard to call. The V end lost 3 bases, the J end lost 3 bases, and 8 bases lay between the germline ends. Germline V lookup: CDR1 SGHAT, CDR2 FQNNGV. The CDR3 loop spans 13 amino acids. This chain's CDR3 is CASSFQTHYGYTF. As DNA, the CDR3 is TGTGCCAGCAGCTTTCAGACTCACTATGGCTACACCTTC.

In DNA, the CDR3 is TGTGCCAGCAGTTTGGAATCCAGCGGGACCAGCACAGATACGCAGTATTTT. It codes for CASSLESSGTSTDTQYF. This rearrangement joins TRBV7-2 to TRBJ2-3; 7 nucleotides match TRBD2. Germline values: CDR1 SGHTA, CDR2 FQGNSA. V shed 6 bases and J 0 bases; nucleotides not matched to a gene: 12. The CDR3 has 17 amino acids.

This chain joins TRBV3-1 (or the pseudogene TRBV3-2) and TRBJ2-7; a weak D match, TRBD2 (6 bases). Trimming took 3 bases from V and 5 from J, leaving 11 bases between them. CDR3 length: 13 residues. Per germline, CDR1 LGHDT and CDR2 YNNKEL (reference sequence). CDR3 bases: TGTGCCAGCAGCCAGGGGGGAATCAACGAGCAGTACTTC. Protein: CASSQGGINEQYF.

The chain has TRBV13 and TRBJ2-7; 8 bases match TRBD1. CDR3 length: 17 amino acids. In germline, CDR1 is PRHDT, CDR2 FYEKMQ (reference sequence). The V segment lost 3 bases and the J segment 3 bases; nucleotides outside the gene matches: 13. CDR3 coding DNA: TGTGCCAGCAGCTTTTGGACAGGGAGCGGTCGAAGCTACGAGCAGTACTTC. Encoded protein: CASSFWTGSGRSYEQYF. The complete variable domain, with remaining parts taken from reference TRBV13 and TRBJ2-7, reads AAGVIQSPRHLIKEKRETATLKCYPIPRHDTVYWYQQGPGQDPQFLISFYEKMQSDKGSIPDRFSAQQFSDYHSELNMSSLELGDSALYFCASSFWTGSGRSYEQYFGPGTRLTVT.

Details on this clone: Other DNA sequences in this sample translate to the same CDR3. The genes are TRBV19 and TRBJ1-2; D may be TRBD1 (5 bases). CDR3 size: 14 residues. V was shortened by 1 base and J by 0 bases, with 6 bases between the two germline ends. In germline, CDR1 is LNHDA, CDR2 SQIVND (reference sequence). In nucleotides, the CDR3 is TGTGCCAGTAGTATAGGGGGCCCTAACTATGGCTACACCTTC. The encoded protein is CASSIGGPNYGYTF.

The chain combines TRBV12-5 with TRBJ2-7; 15 positions match TRBD2. J lost 3 bases, V lost 0 bases, and 12 bases had no gene match. The CDR3 length is 20 residues. CDR1 is LGHNT, CDR2 FRNRAP, per germline. The CDR3 is CASGLVTEGLAGGSGYEQYF. Written as DNA, the CDR3 is TGTGCTAGTGGTTTGGTCACGGAGGGACTAGCGGGAGGAAGTGGCTACGAGCAGTACTTC.

The rearrangement uses TRBV9 and TRBJ2-6, with D tentatively TRBD1 (6 bases). The length of the CDR3 is 15 residues. The germline V gene has CDR1 SGDLS and CDR2 YYNGEE. V was pared by 4 bases and J by 6 bases, with 14 bases between. Here the CDR3 reads CASSPQQGTANVLTF. DNA of the CDR3: TGTGCCAGCAGCCCTCAACAGGGTACGGCCAACGTCCTGACTTTC.

CDR3: CASRGGQGAHQPQHF. Written as DNA, the CDR3 is TGTGCCAGCAGGGGGGGACAGGGGGCACATCAGCCCCAGCATTTT. The chain employs TRBV2 and TRBJ1-5, with 12 nucleotides matching TRBD1. Germline loops: CDR1 SNHLY, CDR2 FYNNEI. The CDR3 sequence is 15 residues long. The junction had 5 bases not matched to a gene; V was cut back by 6 bases and J by 5 bases.

The V and J genes are TRBV19 and TRBJ2-6; D gene ambiguous. V was cut by 8 bases and J by 0 bases, with 11 bases left in between. CDR1 is LNHDA, CDR2 SQIVND, per germline (reference sequence). This CDR3 has 15 amino acids. The CDR3 reads CASEEQSSGANVLTF. Here the CDR3 DNA reads TGTGCCAGTGAAGAACAGAGCTCTGGGGCCAACGTCCTGACTTTC.

This clone was counted once. The V gene is TRBV5-1, the J gene TRBJ2-1; 7 bases are shared with TRBD1. The ends lost 3 bases at V and 0 bases at J; junction bases unmatched: 3. Germline CDR1 reads SGHRS; CDR2 reads YFSETQ. The CDR3 has 15 residues. For the CDR3, the DNA is TGCGCCAGCAGCTACGGACAGGACTCCTACAATGAGCAGTTCTTC. As protein: CASSYGQDSYNEQFF.

The chain combines TRBV14 with TRBJ1-1; 7 positions match TRBD1. The germline CDR1 and CDR2 sequences are SGHDN and FVKESK. V was clipped by 4 bases and J by 10 bases; unmatched bases: 12. The CDR3 spans 14 residues. DNA of the CDR3: TGTGCCAGCAGCCGATTGGGACAGCCCGAGGGAGCTTTCTTT. Its protein product is CASSRLGQPEGAFF.

This rearrangement joins TRBV11-2 to TRBJ1-1; 7 bases map to TRBD1. J was trimmed by 0 bases and V by 5 bases; bases with no gene match: 6. Germline CDR1 is SGHAT and CDR2 is FQNNGV. This CDR3 spans 15 amino acids. The CDR3 sequence: CASSPGGAMNTEAFF. CDR3 nucleotides: TGTGCCAGCAGCCCAGGGGGTGCCATGAACACTGAAGCTTTCTTT.

The chain joins TRBV6-5 to TRBJ1-1; TRBD1 might be the D (6 bases). The germline gives CDR1 MNHEY, CDR2 SVGAGI. This CDR3 has 15 amino acids. The V gene lost 6 bases and the J gene lost 1 base, with 15 bases spanning the gap. CDR3 in amino acids: CASRPPKGENTEAFF. The CDR3 bases are TGTGCCAGCAGACCCCCAAAGGGGGAGAACACTGAAGCTTTCTTT.

The chain is built from TRBV19 and TRBJ2-6, with 8 bases lining up with TRBD2. Germline V gives CDR1 LNHDA, CDR2 SQIVND (reference sequence). The CDR3 contains 17 residues. The J segment lost 0 bases and the V segment lost 6 bases, leaving 7 bases of the junction unmatched. DNA for the CDR3: TGTGCCAGTAGGTCCCGGGGGGGAAACTCTGGGGCCAACGTCCTGACTTTC. It encodes CASRSRGGNSGANVLTF.

The CDR3 loop reads CGSSRTGSYEQYF. CDR3 DNA: TGTGGATCCTCCCGGACAGGCTCCTACGAGCAGTACTTC. V is TRBV12-3 or TRBV12-4 and J is TRBJ2-7, with TRBD1 matching 7 bases. The CDR3 is made up of 13 amino acids.

V and J are TRBV5-5 and TRBJ1-5; no firm D call. Germline-derived CDR1 and CDR2 are SGHKS and YYEKEE (reference sequence). The CDR3 spans 14 residues. Between the trimmed V and J ends, which lost 4 bases and 8 bases, there was a span of 16 bases. The CDR3 here is CASSPVGGLEPQHF. The CDR3 nucleotides read TGTGCCAGCAGCCCGGTTGGTGGACTCGAGCCCCAGCATTTT. The whole variable domain, remainder taken from reference TRBV5-5 and TRBJ1-5, is DAGVTQSPTHLIKTRGQQVTLRCSPISGHKSVSWYQQVLGQGPQFIFQYYEKEERGRGNFPDRFSARQFPNYSSELNVNALLLGDSALYLCASSPVGGLEPQHFGDGTRLSIL.